These 3 T cell receptor beta chains were all obtained from the same sample, sequenced in a study of T cell repertoires in cytomegalovirus infection (dated by TCRdb to 2018 to 2020). In the paper's terms, the treatment or condition label means: in vitro stimulation with specific CMV peptide epitopes to enrich CMV-specific T cells. Antigens of these TCRs are unknown. The sequencer was an Illumina HiSeq 1500. TCRdb reran the public reads through fastp at Q25 and MiXCR, keeping productive beta chains. Identical CDR3 proteins give one entry, which carries the most common genes and DNA. Recorded for this sample are approximately 730,000 distinct CDR3 sequences; approximately 33% of them occurred a single time. About 20% of the sample rests with the top ten. The input for sequencing was cultured PBMCs, taken from culture after CMV antigen stimulation. These receptor sequences come from a human donor in good health (CMV status not recorded). Some clones in this sample may be carry-over from other donors' samples.

J is TRBJ2-1 and V is TRBV6-2 or TRBV6-3; TRBD1 aligns across 10 bases. The germline CDR1 and CDR2 sequences are MNHEY and SVGEGT. The CDR3 consists of 14 residues. The trim removed 6 bases at V and 4 bases at J, leaving 3 bases unmatched. CDR3: CASSGTGVYNEQFF. CDR3 DNA: TGTGCCAGCAGCGGGACAGGGGTTTACAATGAGCAGTTCTTC.

This clonotype showed up just a few times. The chain is built from TRBV28 and TRBJ2-1; D gene uncertain. Germline V gene sequence: CDR1 MDHEN, CDR2 SYDVKM. CDR3 length: 15 amino acids. V was trimmed by 2 bases and J by 9 bases, leaving 17 bases between them. CDR3 sequence reads: CASSLGVNSLGEQFF. The CDR3 DNA sequence: TGTGCCAGCAGTTTAGGGGTGAATAGCTTGGGTGAGCAGTTCTTC.

The CDR3 DNA reads TGTGCCAGTAGTCGGGGGGCTACCGTCGGGGAATACTACGAGCAGTACTTC. It codes for CASSRGATVGEYYEQYF. The chain joins TRBV19 to TRBJ2-7, with D perhaps matching TRBD2 (7 bases). The CDR3 extends over 17 amino acids. V was clipped by 5 bases and J by 3 bases, with 23 bases between them. Germline lookup yields CDR1 LNHDA and CDR2 SQIVND (reference sequence). The variable domain in full, completed from reference TRBV19 and TRBJ2-7, reads DGGITQSPKYLFRKEGQNVTLSCEQNLNHDAMYWYRQDPGQGLRLIYYSQIVNDFQKGDIAEGYSVSREKKESFPLTVTSAQKNPTAFYLCASSRGATVGEYYEQYFGPGTRLTVT.